This TCR beta chain was captured by sequencing in a study of T cell clonotyping in hematopoietic cell transplantation (dated by TCRdb to 2020 to 2023). Regarding the complete study: The study collected more than 120 blood samples from under 45 consecutive transplant recipients and their related donors. Recruitment of patients was conducted between late 2015 and early 2017, and follow-up was continued until late 2020 or death. Findings and caveats that apply to the study as a whole: Broader TCR repertoire diversity after transplant was predicted by Inverse Simpson Index values from donors and from recipients before transplant. Only a small fraction of recipient repertoires overlapped donor repertoires, with over 95% appearing de novo at the given depth. The sample size was limited, and CD4 and CD8 repertoire contributions could not be separated because cells were not sorted. Recipient TCR diversity fell after transplant, with pathologically expanded clonotypes rising progressively from day 30 to day 180.

V lost 1 base and J lost 5 bases; the stretch between them is 12 bases long. Including the terminal cysteine and phenylalanine, the CDR3 comprises 14 residues. Just CDR3 DNA is preserved here, 42 bases in frame from base 1. Via the germline V gene, CDR1 is SGDLS and CDR2 YYNGEE. About this clone: Its antigen has not been determined. Base qualities are not recorded, but no much larger clone differs from it by a single base.

Per the publication, the time point label means: 180 days after allo-HCT. Blood from recipients was drawn roughly 28 days before transplant, then again at days 30, 100 and 180 after transplant. Using Nuclei Lysis Solution, genomic DNA was extracted from unfractionated peripheral blood mononuclear cells that were either fresh or cryopreserved. TCR beta CDR3 regions were amplified from genomic DNA with the immunoSEQ assay, a bias-controlled multiplex PCR using V- and J-specific primers. In a second PCR step, the CDR3 amplicons were tagged with a proprietary barcode plus Illumina adapter sequences. An Illumina MiSeq instrument was used to sequence the CDR3 libraries. The paper's data handling went like this. immunoSEQ Analyzer 3.0 was used for export and quality control, with R Bioconductor and Immunarch used for downstream analyses. Only productive rearrangements in the normalized downsampled data set were used to calculate repertoire metrics. In the normalized cohort, a clonotype counted as pathologically expanded if the clonotype was larger than 5 templates. The Inverse Simpson Index was used to measure repertoire diversity. The non-normalized data set was used for CMV-specificity analyses so that all clonotypes could be captured. TCRdb carries this immuneACCESS record with in-frame sequences only. Its versions omit some clonotypes, under half of them owing to an unresolved V gene in the studies checked, with the rest unexplained. Clonal size and the V and J genes are those of that table, whereas D and trimming came from the DNA. The sample has under 5,000 clones on record, around 95% of them singletons. 6.3% of the sample is held by the ten biggest clonotypes.

The sequence came from a male patient aged 55 to 69 who had an allogeneic stem cell transplant from a related donor, so the T cells may come from the graft donor. Some clones in this sample may be carry-over from other donors' samples. This receptor chain uses TRBV9 and TRBJ1-1; no D segment can be confidently identified. Sequenced here: PBMCs, sampled 180 days after allogeneic stem cell transplant. The CDR3 region: CASSVSWPPTEAFF. The DNA is TGTGCCAGCAGCGTATCATGGCCCCCTACTGAAGCTTTCTTT.